The text below deals with one T cell receptor beta chain. The sample comes from a study of blood T cell repertoires in COVID-19. The wider study: T cells, B-cell-depleted T cells, or PBMCs provided the cDNA or gDNA that served as material.

In germline, CDR1 is SQVTM, CDR2 ANQGSEA. V lost 7 bases to trimming and J lost 3 bases; unmatched junction nucleotides: 3. The CDR3 runs 12 residues. The table came from immunoSEQ multiplex PCR; TCRdb's copy has only in-frame clones and leaves some out. Among over 130,000 clones listed, approximately 80% were seen once. This clonotype was sampled from a man between 65 and 85 years old with acute or convalescent COVID-19. J is TRBJ1-1 and V is TRBV29-1; 9 bases agree with TRBD1. The sample taken for sequencing was peripheral blood. Here the CDR3 reads CSGGQGYTEAFF. The CDR3 nucleotides read TGCAGCGGCGGACAGGGGTACACTGAAGCTTTCTTT.